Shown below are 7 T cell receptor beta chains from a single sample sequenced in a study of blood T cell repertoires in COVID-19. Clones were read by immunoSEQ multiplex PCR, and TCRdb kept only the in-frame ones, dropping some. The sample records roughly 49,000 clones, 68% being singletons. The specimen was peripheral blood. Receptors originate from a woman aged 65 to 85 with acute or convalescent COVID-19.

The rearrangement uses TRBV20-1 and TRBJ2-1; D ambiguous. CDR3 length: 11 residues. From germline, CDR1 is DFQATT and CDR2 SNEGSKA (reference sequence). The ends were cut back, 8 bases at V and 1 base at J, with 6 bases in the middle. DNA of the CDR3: TGCAGTCTCAGTTCCTACAATGAGCAGTTCTTC. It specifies CSLSSYNEQFF.

CDR3 nucleotide sequence: TGTGCCAGCCTTTGGGGACAGGGTAGCAATCAGCCCCAGCATTTT. Its protein is CASLWGQGSNQPQHF. The V and J genes are TRBV6-5 and TRBJ1-5; 9 positions match TRBD1. Per germline, CDR1 MNHEY and CDR2 SVGAGI. Trimming at V came to 8 bases and at J to 0 bases, leaving 5 bases not matched to a gene. The CDR3 loop spans 15 amino acids.

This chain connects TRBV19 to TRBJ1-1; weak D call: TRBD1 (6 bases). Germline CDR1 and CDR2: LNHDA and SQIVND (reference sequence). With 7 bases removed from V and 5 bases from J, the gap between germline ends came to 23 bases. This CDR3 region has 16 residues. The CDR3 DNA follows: TGTGCCAGTACCTCCTTCGGGGATTTTCAGGGGACTGAAGCTTTCTTT. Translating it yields CASTSFGDFQGTEAFF.

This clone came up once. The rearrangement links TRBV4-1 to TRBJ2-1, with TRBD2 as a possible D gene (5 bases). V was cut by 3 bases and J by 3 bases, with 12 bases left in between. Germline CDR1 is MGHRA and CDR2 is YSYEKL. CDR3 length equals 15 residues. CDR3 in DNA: TGCGCCAGCAGCCACGCCGAGCGGATCTACAATGAGCAGTTCTTC. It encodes CASSHAERIYNEQFF.

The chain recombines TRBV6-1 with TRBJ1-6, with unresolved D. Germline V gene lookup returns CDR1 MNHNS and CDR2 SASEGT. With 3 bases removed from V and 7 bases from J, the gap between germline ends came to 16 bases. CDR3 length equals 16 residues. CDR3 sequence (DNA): TGTGCCAGCAGTGAGAGATGGGGAGCGCGCAATTCACCCCTCCACTTT. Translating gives CASSERWGARNSPLHF.

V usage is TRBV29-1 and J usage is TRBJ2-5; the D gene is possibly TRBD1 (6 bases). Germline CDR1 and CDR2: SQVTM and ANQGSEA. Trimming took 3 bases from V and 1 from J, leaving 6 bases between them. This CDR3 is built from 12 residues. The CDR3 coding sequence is TGCAGCGTTGAGGGGGCCCAAGAGACCCAGTACTTC. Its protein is CSVEGAQETQYF. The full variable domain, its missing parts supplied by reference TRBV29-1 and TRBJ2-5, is SAVISQKPSRDICQRGTSLTIQCQVDSQVTMMFWYRQQPGQSLTLIATANQGSEATYESGFVIDKFPISRPNLTFSTLTVSNMSPEDSSIYLCSVEGAQETQYFGPGTRLLVL.

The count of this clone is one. For the CDR3, the DNA is TGTGCCAGCAAGCCAGGGACAGGGTGGAACTATGGCTACACCTTC. It translates to CASKPGTGWNYGYTF. The V and J genes are TRBV9 and TRBJ1-2; 9 bases align to TRBD1. The CDR3 consists of 15 residues. Losses at the gene ends were 6 bases for V and 2 bases for J; bases not matched to a gene: 8. CDR1 and CDR2 (germline): SGDLS, YYNGEE.